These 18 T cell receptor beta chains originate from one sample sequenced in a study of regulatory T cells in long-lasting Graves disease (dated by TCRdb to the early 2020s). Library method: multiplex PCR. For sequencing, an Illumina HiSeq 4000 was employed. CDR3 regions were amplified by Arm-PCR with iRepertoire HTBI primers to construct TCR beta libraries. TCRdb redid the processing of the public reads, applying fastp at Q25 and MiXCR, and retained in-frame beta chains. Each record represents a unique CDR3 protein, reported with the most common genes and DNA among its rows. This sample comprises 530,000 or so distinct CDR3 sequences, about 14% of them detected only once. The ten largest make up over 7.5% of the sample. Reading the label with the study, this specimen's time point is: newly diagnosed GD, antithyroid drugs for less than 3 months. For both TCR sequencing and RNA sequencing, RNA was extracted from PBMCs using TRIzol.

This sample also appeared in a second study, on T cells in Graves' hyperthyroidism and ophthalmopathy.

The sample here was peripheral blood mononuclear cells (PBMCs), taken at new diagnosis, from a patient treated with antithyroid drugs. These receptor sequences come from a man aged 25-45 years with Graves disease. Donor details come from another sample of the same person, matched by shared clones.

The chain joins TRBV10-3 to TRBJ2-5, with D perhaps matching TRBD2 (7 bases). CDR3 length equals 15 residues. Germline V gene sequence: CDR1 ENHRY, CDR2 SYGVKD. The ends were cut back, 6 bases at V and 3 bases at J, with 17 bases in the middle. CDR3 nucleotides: TGTGCCATCAGGGGGGGGCCTTATGTAAAAGAGACCCAGTACTTC. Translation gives CAIRGGPYVKETQYF.

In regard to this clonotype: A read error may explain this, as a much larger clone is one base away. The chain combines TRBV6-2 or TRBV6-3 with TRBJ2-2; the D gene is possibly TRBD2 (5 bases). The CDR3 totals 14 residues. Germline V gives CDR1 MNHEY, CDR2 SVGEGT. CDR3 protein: CASSRPDATGEPFF. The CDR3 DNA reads TGTGCCAGCAGCCGCCCGGACGCCACCGGGGAGCCGTTTTTT.

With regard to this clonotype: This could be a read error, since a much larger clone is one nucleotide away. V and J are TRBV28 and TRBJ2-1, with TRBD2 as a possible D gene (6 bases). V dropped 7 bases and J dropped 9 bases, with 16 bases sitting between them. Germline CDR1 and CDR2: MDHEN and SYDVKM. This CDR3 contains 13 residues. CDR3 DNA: TGTGCCAGCATTAGCAGGAGGGCCGGTGAGCAGTTCTTC. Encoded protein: CASISRRAGEQFF.

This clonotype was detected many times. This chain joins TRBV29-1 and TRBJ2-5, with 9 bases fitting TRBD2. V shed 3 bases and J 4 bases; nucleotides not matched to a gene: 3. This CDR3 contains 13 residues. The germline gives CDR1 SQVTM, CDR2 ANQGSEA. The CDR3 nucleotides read TGCAGCGTTGATAGCGGGAGTGGAGAGACCCAGTACTTC. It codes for CSVDSGSGETQYF.

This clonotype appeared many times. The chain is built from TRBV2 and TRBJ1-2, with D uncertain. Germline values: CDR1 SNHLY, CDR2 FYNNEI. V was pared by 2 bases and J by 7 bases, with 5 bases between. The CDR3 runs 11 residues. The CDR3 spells CASSEFGGYTF. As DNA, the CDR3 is TGTGCCAGCAGTGAATTCGGTGGCTACACCTTC.

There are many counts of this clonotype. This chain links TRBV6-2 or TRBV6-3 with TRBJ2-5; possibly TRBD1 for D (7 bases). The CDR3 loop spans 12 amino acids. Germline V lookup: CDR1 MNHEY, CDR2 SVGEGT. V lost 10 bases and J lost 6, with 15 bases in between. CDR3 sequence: CATMTGRQTQYF. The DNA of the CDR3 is TGTGCCACTATGACAGGGAGGCAGACCCAGTACTTC.

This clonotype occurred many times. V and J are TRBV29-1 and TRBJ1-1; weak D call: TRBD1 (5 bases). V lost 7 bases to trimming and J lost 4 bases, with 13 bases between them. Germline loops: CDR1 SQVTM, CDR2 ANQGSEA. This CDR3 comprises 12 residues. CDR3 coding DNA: TGCAGCGCCGCCGGGACGAGCACTGAAGCTTTCTTT. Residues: CSAAGTSTEAFF. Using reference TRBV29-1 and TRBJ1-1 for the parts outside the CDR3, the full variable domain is SAVISQKPSRDICQRGTSLTIQCQVDSQVTMMFWYRQQPGQSLTLIATANQGSEATYESGFVIDKFPISRPNLTFSTLTVSNMSPEDSSIYLCSAAGTSTEAFFGQGTRLTVV.

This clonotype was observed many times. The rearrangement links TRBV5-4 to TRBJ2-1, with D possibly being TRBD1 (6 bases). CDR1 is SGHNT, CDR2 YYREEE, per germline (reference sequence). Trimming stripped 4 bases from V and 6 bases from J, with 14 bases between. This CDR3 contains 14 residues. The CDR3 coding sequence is TGTGCCAGCAGCCCGGTTGCACAGGGCAATGAGCAGTTCTTC. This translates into CASSPVAQGNEQFF. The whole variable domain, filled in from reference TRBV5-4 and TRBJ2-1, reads ETGVTQSPTHLIKTRGQQVTLRCSSQSGHNTVSWYQQALGQGPQFIFQYYREEENGRGNFPPRFSGLQFPNYSSELNVNALELDDSALYLCASSPVAQGNEQFFGPGTRLTVL.

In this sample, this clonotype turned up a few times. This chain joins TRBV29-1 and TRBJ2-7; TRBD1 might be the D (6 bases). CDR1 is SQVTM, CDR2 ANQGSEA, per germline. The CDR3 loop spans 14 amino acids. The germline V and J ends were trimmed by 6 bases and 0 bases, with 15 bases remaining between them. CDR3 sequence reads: CSVAGQSNSYEQYF. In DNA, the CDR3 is TGCAGCGTAGCTGGACAGTCAAACTCCTACGAGCAGTACTTC.

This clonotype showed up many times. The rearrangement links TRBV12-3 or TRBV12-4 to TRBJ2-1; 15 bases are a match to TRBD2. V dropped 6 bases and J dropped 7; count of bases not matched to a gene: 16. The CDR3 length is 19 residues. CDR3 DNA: TGTGCCAGCAGGGGCAACCCCGGACTAGCGGGAGGGGCTACAAATGAGCAGTTCTTC. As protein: CASRGNPGLAGGATNEQFF.

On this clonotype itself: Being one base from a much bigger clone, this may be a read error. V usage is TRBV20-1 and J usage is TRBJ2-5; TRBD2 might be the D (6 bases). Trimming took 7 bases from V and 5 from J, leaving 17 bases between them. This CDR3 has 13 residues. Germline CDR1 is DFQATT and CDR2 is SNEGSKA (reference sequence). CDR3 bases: TGCAGTGTATCGGGAGTGGACCGGGAGACCCAGTACTTC. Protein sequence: CSVSGVDRETQYF.

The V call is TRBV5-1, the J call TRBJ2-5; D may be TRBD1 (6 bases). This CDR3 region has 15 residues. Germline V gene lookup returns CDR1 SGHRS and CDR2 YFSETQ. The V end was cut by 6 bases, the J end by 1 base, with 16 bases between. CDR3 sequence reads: CASNLGDNLQETQYF. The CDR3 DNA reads TGCGCCAGCAACCTGGGGGACAATCTCCAAGAGACCCAGTACTTC.

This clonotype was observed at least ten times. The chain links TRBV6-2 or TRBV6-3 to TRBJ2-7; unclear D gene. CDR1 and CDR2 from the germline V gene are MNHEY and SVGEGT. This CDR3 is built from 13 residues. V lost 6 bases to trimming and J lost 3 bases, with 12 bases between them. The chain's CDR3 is CASSPGSGYEQYF. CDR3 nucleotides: TGTGCCAGCAGCCCAGGATCCGGCTACGAGCAGTACTTC.

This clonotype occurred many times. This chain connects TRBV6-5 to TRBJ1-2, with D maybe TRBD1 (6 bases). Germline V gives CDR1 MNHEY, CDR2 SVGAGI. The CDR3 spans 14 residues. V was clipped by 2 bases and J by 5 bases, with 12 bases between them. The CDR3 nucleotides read TGTGCCAGCAGTTACGGGGACATCGGGTATGGCTACACCTTC. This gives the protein CASSYGDIGYGYTF.

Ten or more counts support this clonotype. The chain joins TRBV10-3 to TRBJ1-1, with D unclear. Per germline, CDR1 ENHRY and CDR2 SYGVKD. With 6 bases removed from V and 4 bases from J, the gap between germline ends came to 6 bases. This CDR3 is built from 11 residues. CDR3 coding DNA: TGTGCCATCAGGCAAGGCACTGAAGCTTTCTTT. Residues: CAIRQGTEAFF.

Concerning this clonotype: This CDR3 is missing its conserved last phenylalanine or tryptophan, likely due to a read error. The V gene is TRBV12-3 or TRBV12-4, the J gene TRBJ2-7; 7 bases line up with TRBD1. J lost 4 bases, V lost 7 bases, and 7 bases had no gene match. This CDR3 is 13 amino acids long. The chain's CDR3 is CASNRDSIYEQYL. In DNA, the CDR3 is TGTGCCAGCAACCGGGACAGCATATACGAGCAGTACCTC.

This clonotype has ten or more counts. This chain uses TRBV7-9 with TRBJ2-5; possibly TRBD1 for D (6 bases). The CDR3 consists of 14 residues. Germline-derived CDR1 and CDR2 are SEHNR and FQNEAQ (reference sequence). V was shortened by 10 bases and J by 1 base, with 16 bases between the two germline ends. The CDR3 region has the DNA TGTGCCATTCCGAGGAGGACAGTCCAAGAGACCCAGTACTTC. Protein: CAIPRRTVQETQYF.

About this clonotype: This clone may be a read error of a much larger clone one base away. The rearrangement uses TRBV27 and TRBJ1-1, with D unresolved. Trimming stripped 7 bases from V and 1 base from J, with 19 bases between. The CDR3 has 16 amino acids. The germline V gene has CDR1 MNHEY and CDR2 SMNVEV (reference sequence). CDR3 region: CASIRWLYGENTEAFF. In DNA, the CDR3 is TGTGCCAGCATCAGATGGTTATACGGGGAGAACACTGAAGCTTTCTTT.